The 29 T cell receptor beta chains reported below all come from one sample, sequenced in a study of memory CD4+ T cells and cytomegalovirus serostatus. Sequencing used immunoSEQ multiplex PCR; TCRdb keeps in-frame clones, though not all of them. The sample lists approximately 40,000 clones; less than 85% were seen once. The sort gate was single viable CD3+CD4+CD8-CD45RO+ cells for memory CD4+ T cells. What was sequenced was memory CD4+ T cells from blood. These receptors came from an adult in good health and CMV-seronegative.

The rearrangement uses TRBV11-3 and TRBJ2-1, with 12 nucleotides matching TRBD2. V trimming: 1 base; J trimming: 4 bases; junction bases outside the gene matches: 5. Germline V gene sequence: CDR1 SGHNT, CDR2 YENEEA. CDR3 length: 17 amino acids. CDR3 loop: CASSLGPLAGGYNEQFF. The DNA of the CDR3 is TGTGCCAGCAGCTTAGGTCCTCTAGCGGGGGGGTACAATGAGCAGTTCTTC.

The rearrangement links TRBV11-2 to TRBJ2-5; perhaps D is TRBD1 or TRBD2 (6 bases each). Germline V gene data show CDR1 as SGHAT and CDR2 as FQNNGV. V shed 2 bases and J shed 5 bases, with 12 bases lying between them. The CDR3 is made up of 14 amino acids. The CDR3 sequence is CASSLPGGGETQYF. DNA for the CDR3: TGTGCCAGCAGCTTACCCGGGGGCGGGGAGACCCAGTACTTC.

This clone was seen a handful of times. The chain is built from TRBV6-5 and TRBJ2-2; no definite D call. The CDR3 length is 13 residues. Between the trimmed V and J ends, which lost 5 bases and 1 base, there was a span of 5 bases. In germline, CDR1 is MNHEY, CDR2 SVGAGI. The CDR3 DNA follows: TGTGCCAGCAGTAACAGGAACACCGGGGAGCTGTTTTTT. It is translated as CASSNRNTGELFF.

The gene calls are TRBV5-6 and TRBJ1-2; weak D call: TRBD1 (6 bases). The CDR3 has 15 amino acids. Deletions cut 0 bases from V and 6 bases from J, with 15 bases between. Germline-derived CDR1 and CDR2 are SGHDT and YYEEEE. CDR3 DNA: TGTGCCAGCAGCTTGGCCGGGGCAGGGGAGCATGGCTACACCTTC. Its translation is CASSLAGAGEHGYTF. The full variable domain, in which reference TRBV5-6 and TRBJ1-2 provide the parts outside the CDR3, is DAGVTQSPTHLIKTRGQQVTLRCSPKSGHDTVSWYQQALGQGPQFIFQYYEEEERQRGNFPDRFSGHQFPNYSSELNVNALLLGDSALYLCASSLAGAGEHGYTFGSGTRLTVV.

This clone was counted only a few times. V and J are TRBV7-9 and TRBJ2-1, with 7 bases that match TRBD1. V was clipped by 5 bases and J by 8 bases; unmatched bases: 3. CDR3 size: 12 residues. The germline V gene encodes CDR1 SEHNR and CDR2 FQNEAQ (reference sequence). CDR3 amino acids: CASSRQGDEQFF. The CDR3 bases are TGTGCCAGCAGCCGACAGGGTGATGAGCAGTTCTTC.

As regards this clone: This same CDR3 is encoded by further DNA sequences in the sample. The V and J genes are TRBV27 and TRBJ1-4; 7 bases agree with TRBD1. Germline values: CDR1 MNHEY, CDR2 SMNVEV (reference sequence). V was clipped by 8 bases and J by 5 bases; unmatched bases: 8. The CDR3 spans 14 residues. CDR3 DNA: TGTGCCAGCTCCCCCAGGGGGGGGAATGAAAAACTGTTTTTT. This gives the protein CASSPRGGNEKLFF.

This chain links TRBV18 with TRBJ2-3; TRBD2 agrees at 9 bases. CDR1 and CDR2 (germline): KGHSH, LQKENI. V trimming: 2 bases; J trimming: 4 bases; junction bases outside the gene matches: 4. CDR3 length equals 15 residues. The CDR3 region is CASSPAGGQSDTQYF. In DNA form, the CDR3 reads TGTGCCAGCTCACCAGCGGGGGGGCAGTCAGATACGCAGTATTTT.

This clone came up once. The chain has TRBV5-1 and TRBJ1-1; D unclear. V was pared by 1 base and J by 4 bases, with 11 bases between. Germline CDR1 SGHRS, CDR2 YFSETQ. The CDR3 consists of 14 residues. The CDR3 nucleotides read TGCGCCAGCAGCTTGTTAAACGCTGGCACTGAAGCTTTCTTT. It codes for CASSLLNAGTEAFF. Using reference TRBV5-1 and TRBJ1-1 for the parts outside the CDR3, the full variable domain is KAGVTQTPRYLIKTRGQQVTLSCSPISGHRSVSWYQQTPGQGLQFLFEYFSETQRNKGNFPGRFSGRQFSNSRSEMNVSTLELGDSALYLCASSLLNAGTEAFFGQGTRLTVV.

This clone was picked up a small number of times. The CDR3 DNA sequence: TGCGCCAGCAGCCAAGTTGGCAGACAAGAGACCCAGTACTTC. Translating it yields CASSQVGRQETQYF. V gene TRBV4-1 combines with J gene TRBJ2-5; no definite D call. Trimming pared 1 base from V and 2 bases from J, leaving 8 bases between. The CDR3 has 14 amino acids. Germline V gives CDR1 MGHRA, CDR2 YSYEKL.

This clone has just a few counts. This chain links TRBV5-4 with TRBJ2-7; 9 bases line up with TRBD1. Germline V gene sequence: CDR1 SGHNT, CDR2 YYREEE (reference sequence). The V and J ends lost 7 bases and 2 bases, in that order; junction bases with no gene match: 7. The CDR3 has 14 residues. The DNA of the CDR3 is TGTGCCAGCCGGCAGGGACAGGGTACCTACGAGCAGTACTTC. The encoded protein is CASRQGQGTYEQYF.

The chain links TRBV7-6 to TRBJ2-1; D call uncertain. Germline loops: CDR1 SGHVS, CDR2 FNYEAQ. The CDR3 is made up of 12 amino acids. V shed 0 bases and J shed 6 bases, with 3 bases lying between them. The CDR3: CASSLAINEQFF. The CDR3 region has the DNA TGTGCCAGCAGCTTAGCGATCAATGAGCAGTTCTTC.

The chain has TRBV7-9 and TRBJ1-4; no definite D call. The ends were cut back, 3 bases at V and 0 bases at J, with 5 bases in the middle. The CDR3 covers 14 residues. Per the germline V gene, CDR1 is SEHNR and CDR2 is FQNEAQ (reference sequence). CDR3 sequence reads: CASSFGSTNEKLFF. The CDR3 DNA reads TGTGCCAGCAGCTTTGGATCAACTAATGAAAAACTGTTTTTT.

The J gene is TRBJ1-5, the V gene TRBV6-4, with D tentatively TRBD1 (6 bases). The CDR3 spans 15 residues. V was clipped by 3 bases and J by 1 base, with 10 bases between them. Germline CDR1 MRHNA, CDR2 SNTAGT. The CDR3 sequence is CASSENRESNQPQHF. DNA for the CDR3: TGTGCCAGCAGTGAGAACAGGGAGAGCAATCAGCCCCAGCATTTT.

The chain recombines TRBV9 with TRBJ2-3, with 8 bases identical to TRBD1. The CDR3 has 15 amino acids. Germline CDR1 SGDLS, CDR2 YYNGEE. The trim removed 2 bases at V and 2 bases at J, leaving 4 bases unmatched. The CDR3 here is CASSVHRGITDTQYF. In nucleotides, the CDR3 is TGTGCCAGCAGCGTCCACAGGGGGATCACAGATACGCAGTATTTT.

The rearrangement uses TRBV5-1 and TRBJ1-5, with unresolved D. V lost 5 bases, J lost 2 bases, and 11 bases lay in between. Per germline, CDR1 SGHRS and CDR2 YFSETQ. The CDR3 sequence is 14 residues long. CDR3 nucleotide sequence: TGCGCCAGCAGTCACGACGGACGCAATCAGCCCCAGCATTTT. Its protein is CASSHDGRNQPQHF.

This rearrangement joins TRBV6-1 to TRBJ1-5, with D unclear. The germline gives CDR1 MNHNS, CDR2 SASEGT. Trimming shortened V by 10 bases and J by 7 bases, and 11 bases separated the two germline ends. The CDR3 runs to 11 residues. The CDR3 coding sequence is TGTGCCACCACCTATCGGCAGCCCCAGCATTTT. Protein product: CATTYRQPQHF.

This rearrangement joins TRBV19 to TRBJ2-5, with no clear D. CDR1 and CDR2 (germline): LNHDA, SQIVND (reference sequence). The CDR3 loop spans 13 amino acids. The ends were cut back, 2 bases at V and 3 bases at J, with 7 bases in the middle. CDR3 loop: CASSIWPEETQYF. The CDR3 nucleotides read TGTGCCAGTAGTATATGGCCAGAAGAGACCCAGTACTTC.

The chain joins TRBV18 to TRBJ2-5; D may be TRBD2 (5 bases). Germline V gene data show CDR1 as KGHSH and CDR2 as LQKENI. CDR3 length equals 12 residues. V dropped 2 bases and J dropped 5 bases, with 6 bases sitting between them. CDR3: CASSPREETQYF. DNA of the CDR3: TGTGCCAGCTCACCAAGGGAGGAGACCCAGTACTTC.

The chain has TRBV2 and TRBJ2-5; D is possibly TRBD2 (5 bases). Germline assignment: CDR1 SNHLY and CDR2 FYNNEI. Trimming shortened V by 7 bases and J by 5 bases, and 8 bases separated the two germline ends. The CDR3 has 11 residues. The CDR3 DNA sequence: TGTGCCAGCATTTTAGCGGAGACCCAGTACTTC. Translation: CASILAETQYF.

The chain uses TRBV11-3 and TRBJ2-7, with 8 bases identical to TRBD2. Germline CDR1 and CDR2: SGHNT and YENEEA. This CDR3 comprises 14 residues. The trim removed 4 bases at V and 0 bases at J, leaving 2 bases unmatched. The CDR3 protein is CASSSRGGSYEQYF. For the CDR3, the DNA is TGTGCCAGCAGCTCCCGGGGGGGCTCCTACGAGCAGTACTTC.

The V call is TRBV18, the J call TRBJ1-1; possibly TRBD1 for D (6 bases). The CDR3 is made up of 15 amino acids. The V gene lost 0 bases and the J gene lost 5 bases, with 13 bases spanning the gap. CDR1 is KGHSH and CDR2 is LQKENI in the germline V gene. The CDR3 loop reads CASSPPSGAWTEAFF. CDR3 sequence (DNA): TGTGCCAGCTCACCACCATCGGGGGCGTGGACTGAAGCTTTCTTT.

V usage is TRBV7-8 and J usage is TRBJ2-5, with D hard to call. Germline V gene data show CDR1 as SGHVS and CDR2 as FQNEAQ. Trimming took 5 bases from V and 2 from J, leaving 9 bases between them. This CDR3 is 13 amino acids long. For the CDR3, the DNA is TGTGCCAGCAGCCCCCGACATCAAGAGACCCAGTACTTC. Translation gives CASSPRHQETQYF.

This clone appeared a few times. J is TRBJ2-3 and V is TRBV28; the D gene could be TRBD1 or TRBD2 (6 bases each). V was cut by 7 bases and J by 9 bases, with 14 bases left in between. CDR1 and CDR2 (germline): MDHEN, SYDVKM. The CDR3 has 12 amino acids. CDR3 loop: CASNMGGRTQYF. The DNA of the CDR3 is TGTGCCAGCAACATGGGGGGCCGGACGCAGTATTTT.

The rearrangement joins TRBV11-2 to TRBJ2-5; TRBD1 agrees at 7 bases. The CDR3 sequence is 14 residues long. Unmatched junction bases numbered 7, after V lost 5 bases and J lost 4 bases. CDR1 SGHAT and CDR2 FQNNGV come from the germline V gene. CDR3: CASSRRGTVETQYF. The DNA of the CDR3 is TGTGCCAGCAGCCGTAGGGGGACAGTAGAGACCCAGTACTTC. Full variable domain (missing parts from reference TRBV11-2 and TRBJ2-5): EAGVAQSPRYKIIEKRQSVAFWCNPISGHATLYWYQQILGQGPKLLIQFQNNGVVDDSQLPKDRFSAERLKGVDSTLKIQPAKLEDSAVYLCASSRRGTVETQYFGPGTRLLVL.

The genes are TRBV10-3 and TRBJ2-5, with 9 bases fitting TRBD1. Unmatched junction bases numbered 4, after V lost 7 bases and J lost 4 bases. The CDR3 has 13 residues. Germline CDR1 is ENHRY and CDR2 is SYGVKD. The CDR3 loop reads CAINLDRGETQYF. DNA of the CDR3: TGTGCCATCAACTTGGACAGGGGAGAGACCCAGTACTTC.

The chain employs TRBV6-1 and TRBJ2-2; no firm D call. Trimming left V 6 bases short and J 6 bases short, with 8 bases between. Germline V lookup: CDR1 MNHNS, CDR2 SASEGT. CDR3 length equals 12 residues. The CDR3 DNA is TGTGCCAGCAGGTTTAAGGCCGGGGAGCTGTTTTTT. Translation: CASRFKAGELFF.

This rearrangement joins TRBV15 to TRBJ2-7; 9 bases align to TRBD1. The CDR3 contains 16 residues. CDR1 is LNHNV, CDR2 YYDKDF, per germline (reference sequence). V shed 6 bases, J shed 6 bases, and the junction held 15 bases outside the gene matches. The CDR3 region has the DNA TGTGCCACCAGTCGAGAACAACTAGGGACAGGGTCCGAGCAGTACTTC. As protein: CATSREQLGTGSEQYF.

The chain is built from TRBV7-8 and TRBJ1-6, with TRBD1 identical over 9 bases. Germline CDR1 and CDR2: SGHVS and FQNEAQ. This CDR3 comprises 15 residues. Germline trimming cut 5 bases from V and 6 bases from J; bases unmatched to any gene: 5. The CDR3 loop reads CASSPLGQGNSPLHF. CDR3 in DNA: TGTGCCAGCAGCCCCCTGGGACAGGGTAATTCACCCCTCCACTTT. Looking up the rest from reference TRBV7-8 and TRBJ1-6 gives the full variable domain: GAGVSQSPRYKVAKRGQDVALRCDPISGHVSLFWYQQALGQGPEFLTYFQNEAQLDKSGLPSDRFFAERPEGSVSTLKIQRTQQEDSAVYLCASSPLGQGNSPLHFGNGTRLTVT.

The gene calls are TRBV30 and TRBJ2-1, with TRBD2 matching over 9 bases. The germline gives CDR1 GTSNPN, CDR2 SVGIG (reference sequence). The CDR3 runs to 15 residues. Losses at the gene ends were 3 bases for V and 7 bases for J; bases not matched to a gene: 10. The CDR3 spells CAWRNLAGGQNEQFF. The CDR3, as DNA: TGTGCCTGGAGAAATCTGGCGGGGGGGCAAAATGAGCAGTTCTTC.